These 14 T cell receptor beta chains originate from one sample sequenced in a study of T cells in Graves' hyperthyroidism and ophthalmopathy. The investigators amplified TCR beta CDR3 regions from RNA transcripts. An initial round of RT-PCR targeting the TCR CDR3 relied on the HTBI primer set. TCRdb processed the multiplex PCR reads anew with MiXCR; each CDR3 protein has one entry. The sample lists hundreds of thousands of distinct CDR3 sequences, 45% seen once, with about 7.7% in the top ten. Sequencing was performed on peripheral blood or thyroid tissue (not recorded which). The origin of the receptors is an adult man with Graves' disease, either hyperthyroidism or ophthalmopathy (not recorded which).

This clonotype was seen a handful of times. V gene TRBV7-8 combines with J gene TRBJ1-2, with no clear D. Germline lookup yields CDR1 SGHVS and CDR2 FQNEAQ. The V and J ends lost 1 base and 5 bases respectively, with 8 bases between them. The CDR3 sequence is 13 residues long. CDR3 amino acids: CASSLEATYGYTF. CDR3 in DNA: TGTGCCAGCAGCTTAGAAGCGACATATGGCTACACCTTC.

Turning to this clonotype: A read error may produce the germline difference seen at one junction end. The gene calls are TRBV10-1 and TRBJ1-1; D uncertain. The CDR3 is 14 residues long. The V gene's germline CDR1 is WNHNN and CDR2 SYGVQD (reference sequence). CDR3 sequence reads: CASSLSWTAPEAFF. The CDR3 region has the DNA TGTGCCAGCAGTTTATCCTGGACGGCTCCTGAAGCTTTCTTT.

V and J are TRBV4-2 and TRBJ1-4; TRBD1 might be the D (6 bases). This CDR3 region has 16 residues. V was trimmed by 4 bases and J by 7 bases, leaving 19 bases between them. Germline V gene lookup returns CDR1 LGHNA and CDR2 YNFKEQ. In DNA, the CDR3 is TGTGCCAGCAGCCCGGAGGTGGGGACACGGGGTGAAAAACTGTTTTTT. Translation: CASSPEVGTRGEKLFF.

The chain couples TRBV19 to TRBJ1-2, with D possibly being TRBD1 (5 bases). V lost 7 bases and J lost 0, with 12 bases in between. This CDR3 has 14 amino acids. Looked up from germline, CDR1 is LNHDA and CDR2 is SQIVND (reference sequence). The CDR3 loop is CASTGTVPNYGYTF. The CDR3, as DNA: TGTGCCAGTACCGGGACTGTTCCTAACTATGGCTACACCTTC.

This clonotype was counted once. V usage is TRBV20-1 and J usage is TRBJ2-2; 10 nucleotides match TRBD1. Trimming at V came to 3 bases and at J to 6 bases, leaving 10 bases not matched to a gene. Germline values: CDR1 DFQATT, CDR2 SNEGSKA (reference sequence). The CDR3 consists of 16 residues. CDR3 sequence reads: CSARDRQGARAGELFF. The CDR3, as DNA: TGCAGTGCTAGGGACCGACAGGGGGCTAGGGCCGGGGAGCTGTTTTTT.

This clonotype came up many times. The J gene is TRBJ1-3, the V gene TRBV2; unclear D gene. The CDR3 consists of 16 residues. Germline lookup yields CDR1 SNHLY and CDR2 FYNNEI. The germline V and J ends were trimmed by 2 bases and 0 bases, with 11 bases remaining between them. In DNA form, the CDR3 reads TGTGCCAGCAGTGAACTTTCAGTGAGCTCTGGAAACACCATATATTTT. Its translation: CASSELSVSSGNTIYF.

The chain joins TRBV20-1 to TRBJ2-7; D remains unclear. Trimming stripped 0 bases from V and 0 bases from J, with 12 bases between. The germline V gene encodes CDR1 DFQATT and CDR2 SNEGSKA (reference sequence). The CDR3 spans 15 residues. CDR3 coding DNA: TGCAGTGCTAGAGATGCGAGGACGGACTCCTACGAGCAGTACTTC. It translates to CSARDARTDSYEQYF.

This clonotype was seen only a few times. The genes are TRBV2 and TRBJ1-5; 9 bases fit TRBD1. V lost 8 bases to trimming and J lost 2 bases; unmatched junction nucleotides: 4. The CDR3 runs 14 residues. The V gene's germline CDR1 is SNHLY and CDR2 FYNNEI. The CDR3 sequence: CASDRTGGNQPQHF. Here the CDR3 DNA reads TGTGCCAGCGATAGGACAGGGGGCAATCAGCCCCAGCATTTT.

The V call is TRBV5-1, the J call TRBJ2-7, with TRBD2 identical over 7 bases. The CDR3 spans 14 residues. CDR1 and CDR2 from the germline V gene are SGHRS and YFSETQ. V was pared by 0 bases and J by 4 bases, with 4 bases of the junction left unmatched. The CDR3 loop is CASSLEIAGYEQYF. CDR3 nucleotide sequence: TGCGCCAGCAGCTTGGAAATAGCGGGTTACGAGCAGTACTTC.

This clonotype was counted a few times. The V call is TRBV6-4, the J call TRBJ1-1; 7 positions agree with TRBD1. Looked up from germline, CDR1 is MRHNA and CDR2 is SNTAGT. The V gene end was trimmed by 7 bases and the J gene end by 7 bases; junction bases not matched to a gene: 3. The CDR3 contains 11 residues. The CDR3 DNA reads TGTGCCAGCATCGACAGGGTTGAAGCTTTCTTT. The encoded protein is CASIDRVEAFF.

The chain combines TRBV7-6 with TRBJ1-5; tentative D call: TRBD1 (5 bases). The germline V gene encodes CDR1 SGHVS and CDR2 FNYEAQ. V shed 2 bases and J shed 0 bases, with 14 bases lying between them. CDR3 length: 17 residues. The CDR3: CASSLKDSLGSNQPQHF. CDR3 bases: TGTGCCAGCAGCTTAAAAGACAGCCTCGGTAGCAATCAGCCCCAGCATTTT.

CDR3 sequence: CASSARGLDSPLHF. The CDR3 DNA sequence: TGTGCCAGCAGTGCAAGGGGGCTCGATTCACCCCTCCACTTT. This chain connects TRBV2 to TRBJ1-6; TRBD1 agrees at 7 bases. Per germline, CDR1 SNHLY and CDR2 FYNNEI. This CDR3 region has 14 residues. The V and J ends lost 4 bases and 8 bases, in that order; junction bases with no gene match: 5.

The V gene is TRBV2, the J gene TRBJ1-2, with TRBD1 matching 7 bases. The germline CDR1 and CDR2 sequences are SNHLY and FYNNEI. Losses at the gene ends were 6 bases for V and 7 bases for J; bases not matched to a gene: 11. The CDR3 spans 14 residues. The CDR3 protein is CASSHTQGSGGYTF. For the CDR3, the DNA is TGTGCCAGCAGCCACACACAGGGGTCCGGTGGCTACACCTTC. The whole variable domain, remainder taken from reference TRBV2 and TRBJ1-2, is EPEVTQTPSHQVTQMGQEVILRCVPISNHLYFYWYRQILGQKVEFLVSFYNNEISEKSEIFDDQFSVERPDGSNFTLKIRSTKLEDSAMYFCASSHTQGSGGYTFGSGTRLTVV.

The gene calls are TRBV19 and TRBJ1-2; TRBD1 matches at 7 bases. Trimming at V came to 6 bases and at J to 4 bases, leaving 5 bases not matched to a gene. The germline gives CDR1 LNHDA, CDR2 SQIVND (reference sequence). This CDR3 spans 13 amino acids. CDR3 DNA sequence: TGTGCCAGTAGCACGACAGGGACCTATGGCTACACCTTC. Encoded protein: CASSTTGTYGYTF.